The entry below gives a single T cell receptor (beta chain) sequence along with its context. Its target is unknown. Using a J-beta primer mix together with a sample-barcoded 5' primer, a second PCR was run for roughly 6 to 11 cycles. CDR3-containing paired-end reads numbered at least 2.5 million in each sample. TCRdb re-called the 5' RACE reads through MiXCR, storing one row per CDR3 protein. The profile shows roughly 800,000 distinct CDR3 sequences, about 37% of them singletons. The source of the sample is a study of blood T cells in healthy people across ages. Germline CDR1 reads LGHNA; CDR2 reads YSLEER. J gave up 7 bases and V 4 bases, and 18 bases lay outside the gene matches. This CDR3 contains 17 residues. The sample, around 9.9 milliliters of peripheral blood, was drawn from each donor. Findings and limits, study-wide: A roughly linear fall in TCR beta diversity per million T cells was seen with increasing age. The donors' CMV status was not determined, possibly confounding changes in expanded clonotypes.

The TCR originated in a man between 18 and 29 years old in good health. This chain joins TRBV4-3 and TRBJ2-7; 8 bases are shared with TRBD2. Sequenced material: blood. As DNA, the CDR3 is TGCGCCAGCAGCCTAAGGGTCACGGGGGGGATATACAATGAGCAGTACTTC. Translated, it gives CASSLRVTGGIYNEQYF.